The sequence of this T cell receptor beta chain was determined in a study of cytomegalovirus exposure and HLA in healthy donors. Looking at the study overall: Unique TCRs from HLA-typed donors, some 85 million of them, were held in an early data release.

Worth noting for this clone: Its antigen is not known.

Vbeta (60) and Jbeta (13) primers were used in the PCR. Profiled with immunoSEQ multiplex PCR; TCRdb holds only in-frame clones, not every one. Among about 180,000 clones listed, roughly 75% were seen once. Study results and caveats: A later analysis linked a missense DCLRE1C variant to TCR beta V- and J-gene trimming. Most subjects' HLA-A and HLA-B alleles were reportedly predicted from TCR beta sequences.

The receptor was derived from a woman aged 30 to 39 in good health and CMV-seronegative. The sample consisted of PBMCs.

CDR3 nucleotide sequence: TGTGCCATCAGACAGGGACACTCTGGAAACACCATATATTTT. Protein sequence: CAIRQGHSGNTIYF. The V gene is TRBV10-3, the J gene TRBJ1-3, with TRBD1 as a possible D gene (6 bases). The germline V gene encodes CDR1 ENHRY and CDR2 SYGVKD. CDR3 length: 14 residues. The V end was cut by 6 bases, the J end by 0 bases, with 9 bases between.